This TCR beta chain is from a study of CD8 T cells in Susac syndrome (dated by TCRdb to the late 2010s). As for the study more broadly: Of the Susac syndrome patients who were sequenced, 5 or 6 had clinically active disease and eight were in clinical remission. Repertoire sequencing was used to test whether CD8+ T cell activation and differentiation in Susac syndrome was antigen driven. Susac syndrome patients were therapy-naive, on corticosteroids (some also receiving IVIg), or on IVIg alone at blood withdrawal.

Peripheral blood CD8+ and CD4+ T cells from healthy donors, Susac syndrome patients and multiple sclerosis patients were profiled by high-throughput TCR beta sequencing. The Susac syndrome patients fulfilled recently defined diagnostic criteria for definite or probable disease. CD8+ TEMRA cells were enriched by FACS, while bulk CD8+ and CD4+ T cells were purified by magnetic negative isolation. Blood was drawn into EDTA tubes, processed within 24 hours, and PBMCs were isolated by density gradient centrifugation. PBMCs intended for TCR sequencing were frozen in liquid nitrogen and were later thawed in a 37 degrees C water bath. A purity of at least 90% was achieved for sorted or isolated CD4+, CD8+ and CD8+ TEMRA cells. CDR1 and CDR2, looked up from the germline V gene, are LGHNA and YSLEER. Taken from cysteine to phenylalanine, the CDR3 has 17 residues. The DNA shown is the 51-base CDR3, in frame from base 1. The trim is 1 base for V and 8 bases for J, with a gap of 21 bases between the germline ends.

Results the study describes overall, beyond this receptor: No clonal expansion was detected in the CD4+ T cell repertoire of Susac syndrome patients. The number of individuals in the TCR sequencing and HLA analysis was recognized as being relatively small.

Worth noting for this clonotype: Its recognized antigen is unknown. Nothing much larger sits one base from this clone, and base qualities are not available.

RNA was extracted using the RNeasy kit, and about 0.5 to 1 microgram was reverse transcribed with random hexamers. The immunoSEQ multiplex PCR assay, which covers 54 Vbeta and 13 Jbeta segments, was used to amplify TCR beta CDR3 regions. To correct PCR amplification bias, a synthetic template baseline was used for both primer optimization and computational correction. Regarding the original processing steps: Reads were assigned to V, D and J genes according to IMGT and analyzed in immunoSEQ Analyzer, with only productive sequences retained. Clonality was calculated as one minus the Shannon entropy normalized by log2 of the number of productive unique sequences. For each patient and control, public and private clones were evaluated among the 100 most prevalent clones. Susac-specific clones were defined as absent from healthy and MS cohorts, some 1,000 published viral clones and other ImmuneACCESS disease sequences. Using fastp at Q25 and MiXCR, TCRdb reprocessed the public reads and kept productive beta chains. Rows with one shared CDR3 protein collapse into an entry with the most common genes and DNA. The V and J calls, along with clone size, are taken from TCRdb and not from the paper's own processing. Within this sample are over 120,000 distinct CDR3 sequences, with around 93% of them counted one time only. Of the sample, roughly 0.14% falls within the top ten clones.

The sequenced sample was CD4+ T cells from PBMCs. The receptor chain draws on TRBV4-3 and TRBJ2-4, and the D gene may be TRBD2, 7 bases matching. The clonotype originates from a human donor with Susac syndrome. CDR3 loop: CASSQVSGGRGVDIQYF. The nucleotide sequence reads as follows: TGCGCCAGCAGCCAAGTTTCCGGAGGGAGGGGGGTGGACATTCAGTACTTC.